The 24 T cell receptor beta chains in this list originate from one sample, sequenced in a study of cytomegalovirus exposure and HLA in healthy donors. The primer mix had 60 Vbeta and 13 Jbeta primers. Generated by immunoSEQ multiplex PCR, the TCRdb table keeps only in-frame clones and is missing some. The repertoire holds around 150,000 clones, with roughly 80% as singletons. Sequencing input: PBMCs. The receptors here all came from a male donor in good health and CMV-seronegative.

This clone was picked up a small number of times. V usage is TRBV5-1 and J usage is TRBJ2-1; weak D call: TRBD2 (6 bases). The CDR3 spans 15 residues. Deletions cut 6 bases from V and 0 bases from J, with 13 bases between. Germline V gene lookup returns CDR1 SGHRS and CDR2 YFSETQ. For the CDR3, the DNA is TGCGCCAGCACCCTGGGGGGAAGCTCCTACAATGAGCAGTTCTTC. Translating it yields CASTLGGSSYNEQFF.

The V gene is TRBV19, the J gene TRBJ2-5, with TRBD2 matching 13 bases. From germline, CDR1 is LNHDA and CDR2 SQIVND (reference sequence). The CDR3 totals 16 residues. The V segment lost 5 bases and the J segment 5 bases; nucleotides outside the gene matches: 8. CDR3 residues: CASSSRTSGRGETQYF. The CDR3 DNA is TGTGCCAGTAGTTCCAGGACTAGCGGGAGAGGGGAGACCCAGTACTTC.

The chain couples TRBV7-9 to TRBJ1-2; no reliable D call. The CDR3 has 14 amino acids. The germline V gene has CDR1 SEHNR and CDR2 FQNEAQ (reference sequence). V was pared by 2 bases and J by 3 bases, with 10 bases between. The CDR3 DNA reads as TGTGCCAGCAGCTTATCCGCCGCGGACTATGGCTACACCTTC. Translating gives CASSLSAADYGYTF.

The genes are TRBV20-1 and TRBJ2-7; D not certain. Germline assignment: CDR1 DFQATT and CDR2 SNEGSKA (reference sequence). This CDR3 is 11 amino acids long. Trimming took 4 bases from V and 5 from J, leaving 9 bases between them. CDR3 protein: CSATGLNEQYF. Here the CDR3 DNA reads TGCAGTGCTACAGGATTGAACGAGCAGTACTTC.

This sequence joins TRBV6-4 and TRBJ1-2; 8 bases are a match to TRBD1. CDR3 size: 15 residues. Germline V gene sequence: CDR1 MRHNA, CDR2 SNTAGT. J lost 8 bases, V lost 0 bases, and 8 bases had no gene match. In DNA form, the CDR3 reads TGTGCCAGCAGTGACTCCAACAGGGGGAACGGCGGCTACACCTTC. Residues: CASSDSNRGNGGYTF.

The chain links TRBV7-3 to TRBJ2-6, with 9 bases matching TRBD1. Germline CDR1 reads SGHTA; CDR2 reads FQGTGA. The junction had 5 bases not matched to a gene; V was cut back by 8 bases and J by 0 bases. The CDR3 is made up of 16 amino acids. As DNA, the CDR3 is TGTGCCAGCCAGGGGACAGGGTCCTCTGGGGCCAACGTCCTGACTTTC. Its translation: CASQGTGSSGANVLTF.

This clone was observed once. CDR3 nucleotides: TGTGCCAGCAGCGATGGGACAGGGGCCGAGCAGTACTTC. Protein product: CASSDGTGAEQYF. The rearrangement joins TRBV7-3 to TRBJ2-5, with 10 bases fitting TRBD1. The DNA end favors TRBJ2-7, so the J call may be wrong. CDR3 length equals 13 residues. Per the germline V gene, CDR1 is SGHTA and CDR2 is FQGTGA.

The chain is built from TRBV7-9 and TRBJ1-2; possible D gene TRBD1, 6 bases. This CDR3 is 12 amino acids long. CDR1 and CDR2 from the germline V gene are SEHNR and FQNEAQ (reference sequence). Trimming removed 3 bases at V and 4 bases at J, with 6 bases between. CDR3 bases: TGTGCCAGCAGCTTGGACAGCTATGGCTACACCTTC. Its translation is CASSLDSYGYTF.

This clone has only one observation. The rearrangement joins TRBV27 to TRBJ2-6; D call uncertain. The CDR3 spans 17 residues. V lost 2 bases and J lost 0, with 11 bases in between. The germline gives CDR1 MNHEY, CDR2 SMNVEV (reference sequence). Here the CDR3 DNA reads TGTGCCAGCAGTTTAGAGGTTCCCATCTCTGGGGCCAACGTCCTGACTTTC. Translating it yields CASSLEVPISGANVLTF. Drawing the rest from reference TRBV27 and TRBJ2-6, the complete variable domain is EAQVTQNPRYLITVTGKKLTVTCSQNMNHEYMSWYRQDPGLGLRQIYYSMNVEVTDKGDVPEGYKVSRKEKRNFPLILESPSPNQTSLYFCASSLEVPISGANVLTFGAGSRLTVL.

This clone appeared once. The genes are TRBV27 and TRBJ2-3, with TRBD1 identical over 7 bases. The CDR3 loop spans 14 amino acids. V shed 5 bases, J shed 7 bases, and the junction held 9 bases outside the gene matches. Germline CDR1 reads MNHEY; CDR2 reads SMNVEV (reference sequence). The CDR3 region is CASSLRDSFNTQYF. The CDR3, as DNA: TGTGCCAGCAGTCTCCGGGACAGCTTCAATACGCAGTATTTT.

The V and J genes are TRBV5-1 and TRBJ2-1, with D unclear. The CDR3 contains 18 residues. Deletions cut 0 bases from V and 0 bases from J, with 16 bases between. Germline V gene sequence: CDR1 SGHRS, CDR2 YFSETQ. The CDR3 reads CASSLGQNYLSSYNEQFF. The CDR3 nucleotides are TGCGCCAGCAGCTTGGGGCAAAACTACCTCAGCTCCTACAATGAGCAGTTCTTC.

The chain has TRBV5-4 and TRBJ2-7, with D uncertain. There are 14 residues in the CDR3. Per germline, CDR1 SGHNT and CDR2 YYREEE (reference sequence). Trimming cost V 0 bases and J 0 bases, with 7 bases left between them. The CDR3 DNA reads TGTGCCAGCAGCTTGGCACAGCCCTCCTACGAGCAGTACTTC. It yields the protein CASSLAQPSYEQYF.

For the CDR3, the DNA is TGTGCCAGCAGTTGGAGCCTTGGAGCCGAGCAGTACTTC. This sequence encodes CASSWSLGAEQYF. This chain uses TRBV27 with TRBJ2-5; D is undetermined. Judging by the DNA end, TRBJ2-7 fits better; the J call may be wrong. Germline CDR1 MNHEY, CDR2 SMNVEV (reference sequence). The CDR3 loop spans 13 amino acids.

This clone has only a few counts. This chain uses TRBV7-2 with TRBJ2-7, with D perhaps matching TRBD2 (5 bases). The V gene lost 2 bases and the J gene lost 7 bases, with 15 bases spanning the gap. The CDR3 is 14 amino acids. The germline V gene has CDR1 SGHTA and CDR2 FQGNSA. In DNA form, the CDR3 reads TGTGCCAGCAGCTTATCCGGACCGAGGGTGGAGCAGTACTTC. This encodes CASSLSGPRVEQYF.

The chain has TRBV6-5 and TRBJ2-1; TRBD2 matches at 7 bases. With 5 bases clipped from V and 4 bases from J, the junction kept 5 bases outside the gene matches. Looked up from germline, CDR1 is MNHEY and CDR2 is SVGAGI. The CDR3 spans 14 residues. The CDR3 loop is CASSVNGGYNEQFF. CDR3 in DNA: TGTGCCAGCAGTGTAAACGGGGGGTACAATGAGCAGTTCTTC.

This chain links TRBV5-1 with TRBJ2-5, with 8 bases lining up with TRBD2. This CDR3 spans 15 amino acids. Germline CDR1 and CDR2: SGHRS and YFSETQ. With 0 bases clipped from V and 5 bases from J, the junction kept 6 bases outside the gene matches. In DNA, the CDR3 is TGCGCCAGCAGCTTGGCCCCGGGGGGGGAGGAGACCCAGTACTTC. Translated: CASSLAPGGEETQYF.

The J gene is TRBJ1-4, the V gene TRBV18; D is unresolved. The CDR3 length is 14 residues. CDR1 is KGHSH and CDR2 is LQKENI in the germline V gene. The germline V and J ends were trimmed by 3 bases and 7 bases, with 12 bases remaining between them. In DNA, the CDR3 is TGTGCCAGCTCACCTGGAGTTGCGGCTGAAAAACTGTTTTTT. It codes for CASSPGVAAEKLFF.

The J gene is TRBJ1-2, the V gene TRBV6-5; possible D gene TRBD1, 6 bases. Looked up from germline, CDR1 is MNHEY and CDR2 is SVGAGI. The germline V and J ends were trimmed by 0 bases and 2 bases, with 7 bases remaining between them. The CDR3 has 14 amino acids. This CDR3 reads CASSYSGQNYGYTF. In DNA form, the CDR3 reads TGTGCCAGCAGTTACTCCGGACAGAACTATGGCTACACCTTC.

The chain joins TRBV18 to TRBJ1-1, with TRBD1 identical over 11 bases. The CDR3 runs 15 residues. Per germline, CDR1 KGHSH and CDR2 LQKENI. The V gene end was trimmed by 6 bases and the J gene end by 6 bases; junction bases not matched to a gene: 9. The CDR3 sequence: CASSLSGTGGSEAFF. The CDR3 DNA follows: TGTGCCAGCTCGCTTTCCGGGACAGGGGGTTCTGAAGCTTTCTTT. The whole variable domain, remainder taken from reference TRBV18 and TRBJ1-1, is NAGVMQNPRHLVRRRGQEARLRCSPMKGHSHVYWYRQLPEEGLKFMVYLQKENIIDESGMPKERFSAEFPKEGPSILRIQQVVRGDSAAYFCASSLSGTGGSEAFFGQGTRLTVV.

V and J are TRBV6-5 and TRBJ1-2; 7 nucleotides match TRBD1. Germline CDR1 is MNHEY and CDR2 is SVGAGI. This CDR3 has 15 residues. Trimming removed 2 bases from V and 2 bases from J; junction bases left unmatched: 5. CDR3: CASSYALTGNYGYTF. The CDR3 coding sequence is TGTGCCAGCAGTTACGCCCTGACAGGGAACTATGGCTACACCTTC.

This clone has a handful of counts. The V gene is TRBV18, the J gene TRBJ1-1; D is unresolved. V was cut by 5 bases and J by 1 base, with 8 bases left in between. Germline CDR1 and CDR2: KGHSH and LQKENI. This CDR3 spans 13 amino acids. CDR3 DNA: TGTGCCAGCTCAACCGACACGAACACTGAAGCTTTCTTT. This codes for CASSTDTNTEAFF.

The chain carries TRBV5-4 and TRBJ1-3; D call uncertain. V lost 0 bases to trimming and J lost 4 bases, with 14 bases between them. This CDR3 has 16 residues. Germline V CDR1 and CDR2: SGHNT, YYREEE (reference sequence). CDR3 DNA sequence: TGTGCCAGCAGCTTGGGGCGAGGCCGGTCCGGAAACACCATATATTTT. Its protein is CASSLGRGRSGNTIYF.

The chain couples TRBV18 to TRBJ1-3; unclear D gene. V shed 5 bases and J shed 0 bases, with 8 bases lying between them. The CDR3 is made up of 14 amino acids. Germline CDR1 and CDR2: KGHSH and LQKENI. The CDR3 nucleotides are TGTGCCAGCTCAGACATCGCCTCTGGAAACACCATATATTTT. It encodes CASSDIASGNTIYF.

The chain has TRBV6-1 and TRBJ2-1; 10 nucleotides agree with TRBD2. CDR1 MNHNS and CDR2 SASEGT come from the germline V gene. The CDR3 is 15 residues long. V lost 10 bases, J lost 6 bases, and 12 bases stayed unmatched. CDR3 amino acids: CATVPLAGVGNEQFF. CDR3 nucleotide sequence: TGTGCCACCGTCCCCCTAGCGGGAGTGGGCAATGAGCAGTTCTTC.